This T cell receptor (beta chain) was retrieved from a study of cytomegalovirus exposure and HLA in healthy donors. Study results and caveats: The authors enumerated roughly 180 TCR beta chains as linked to cytomegalovirus.

These donors counted as nominally healthy when sampled, but unrecorded immune exposures were likely. Concerning this clone itself: The antigen remains undetermined.

The CDR3 covers 14 residues. Per germline, CDR1 SGHTA and CDR2 FQGNSA. Trimming stripped 5 bases from V and 8 bases from J, with 15 bases between. Both 60 Vbeta primers and 13 Jbeta primers went into the PCR. Some clones are missing from TCRdb's copy, which holds only in-frame ones; the method was immunoSEQ multiplex PCR. The listing contains around 130,000 clones. The specimen was PBMCs. This TCR derives from a woman aged 35 to 49 in good health and CMV-seronegative. The J gene is TRBJ1-4, the V gene TRBV7-2, with D maybe TRBD1 (5 bases). Here the CDR3 reads CASSTRVEEEKLFF. Here the CDR3 DNA reads TGTGCCAGCAGCACCAGGGTAGAGGAGGAAAAACTGTTTTTT.